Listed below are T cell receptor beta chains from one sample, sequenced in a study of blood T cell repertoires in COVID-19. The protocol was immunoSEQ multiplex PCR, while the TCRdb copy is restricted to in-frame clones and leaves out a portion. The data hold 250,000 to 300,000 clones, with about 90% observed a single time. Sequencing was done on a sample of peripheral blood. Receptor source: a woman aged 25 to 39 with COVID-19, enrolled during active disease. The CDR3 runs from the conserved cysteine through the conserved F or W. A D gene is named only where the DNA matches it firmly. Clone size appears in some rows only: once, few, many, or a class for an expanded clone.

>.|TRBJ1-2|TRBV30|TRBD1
CAWGTGDWGRNYGYTF
TGTGCCTGGGGGACAGGGGATTGGGGTCGAAACTATGGCTACACCTTC
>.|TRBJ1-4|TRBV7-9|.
CASSSYRAGEKLFF
TGTGCCAGCAGCTCATATCGAGCGGGAGAAAAACTGTTTTTT
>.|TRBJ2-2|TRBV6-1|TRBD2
CASSELAGAHGELFF
TGTGCCAGCAGTGAACTAGCGGGAGCCCACGGGGAGCTGTTTTTT
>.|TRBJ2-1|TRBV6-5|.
CASSRDWEQFF
TGTGCCAGCAGCCGGGACTGGGAGCAGTTCTTC
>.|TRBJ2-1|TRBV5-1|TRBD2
CASSPGRAPGNEQFF
TGCGCCAGCAGCCCGGGGAGGGCCCCCGGTAATGAGCAGTTCTTC
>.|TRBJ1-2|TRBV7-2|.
CASPFQTF
TGTGCCAGCCCGTTTCAGACCTTC
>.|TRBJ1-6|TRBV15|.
CATSTGGSPLHF
TGTGCCACCAGCACCGGGGGATCACCCCTCCACTTT
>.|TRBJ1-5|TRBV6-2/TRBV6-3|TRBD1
CASSATQGNQPQHF
TGTGCCAGCAGTGCCACACAGGGGAATCAGCCCCAGCATTTT
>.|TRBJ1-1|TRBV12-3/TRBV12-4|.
CASSLSGEAFF
TGTGCCAGCAGTTTAAGTGGCGAAGCTTTCTTT
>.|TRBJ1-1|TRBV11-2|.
CASSLQGLEAFF
TGTGCCAGCAGCTTACAGGGGCTTGAAGCTTTCTTT
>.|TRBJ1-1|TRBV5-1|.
CASSLELNTEAFF
TGCGCCAGCAGCTTGGAGCTGAACACTGAAGCTTTCTTT
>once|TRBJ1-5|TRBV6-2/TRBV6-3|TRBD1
CASTPTGRNQPQHF
TGTGCCAGCACCCCGACAGGGCGCAATCAGCCCCAGCATTTT
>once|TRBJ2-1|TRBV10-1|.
CASRPDTYNEQFF
TGCGCCAGCAGACCGGACACCTACAATGAGCAGTTCTTC
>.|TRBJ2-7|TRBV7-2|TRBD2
CASSRSSGTHEQYF
TGTGCCAGCAGCCGTTCTAGCGGGACCCACGAGCAGTACTTC
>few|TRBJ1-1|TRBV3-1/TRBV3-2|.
CASSRGQLNTEAFF
TGTGCCAGCAGCCGTGGACAGTTGAACACTGAAGCTTTCTTT
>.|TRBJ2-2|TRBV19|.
CASRNTGELFF
TGTGCCAGTCGGAACACCGGGGAGCTGTTTTTT
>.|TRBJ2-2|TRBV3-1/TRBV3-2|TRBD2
CASSQVHLAGEEGELFF
TGTGCCAGCAGCCAAGTACACCTAGCGGGAGAGGAAGGGGAGCTGTTTTTT
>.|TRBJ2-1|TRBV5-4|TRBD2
CASSRPPSGPYNEQFF
TGTGCCAGCAGCCGCCCCCCTAGCGGACCATACAATGAGCAGTTCTTC
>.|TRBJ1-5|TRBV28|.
CASSFRGSNQPQHF
TGTGCCAGCAGTTTCCGGGGGAGCAATCAGCCCCAGCATTTT
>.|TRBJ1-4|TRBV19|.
CASSFLTGGEKLFF
TGTGCCAGTAGCTTTCTTACAGGTGGTGAAAAACTGTTTTTT
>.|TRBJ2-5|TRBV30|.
CAWSVTNGGETQYF
TGTGCCTGGAGTGTAACCAATGGGGGCGAGACCCAGTACTTC
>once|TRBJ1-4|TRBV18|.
CASSPRPRGSNEKLFF
TGTGCCAGCTCACCTCGACCTCGGGGGTCTAATGAAAAACTGTTTTTT
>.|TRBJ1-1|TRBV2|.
CASRAQTNRNTEAFF
TGTGCCAGCAGAGCCCAAACCAACCGGAACACTGAAGCTTTCTTT
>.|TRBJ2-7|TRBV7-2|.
CASSLASSYEQYF
TGTGCCAGCAGCTTAGCTAGCAGCTACGAGCAGTACTTC
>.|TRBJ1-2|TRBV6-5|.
CASSYRGLGVNYGYTF
TGTGCCAGCAGTTACAGGGGGTTAGGGGTGAACTATGGCTACACCTTC
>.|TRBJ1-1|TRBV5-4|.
CASSDDRFRDTEAFF
TGTGCCAGCAGCGATGACAGGTTCCGGGACACTGAAGCTTTCTTT
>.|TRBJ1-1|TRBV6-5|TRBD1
CASSPDRGFTEAFF
TGTGCCAGCAGTCCCGACAGGGGATTCACTGAAGCTTTCTTT
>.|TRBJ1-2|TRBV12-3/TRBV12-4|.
CALRGQNGYTF
TGTGCCCTGAGAGGACAGAATGGCTACACCTTC
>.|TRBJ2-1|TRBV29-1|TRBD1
CSVEDLTGWSSYNEQFF
TGCAGCGTTGAAGATCTGACAGGGTGGTCCTCCTACAATGAGCAGTTCTTC
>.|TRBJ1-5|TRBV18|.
CASSPGRNSNQPQHF
TGTGCCAGCTCACCGGGGCGTAATAGCAATCAGCCCCAGCATTTT
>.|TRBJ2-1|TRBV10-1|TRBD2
CASSGLAGGVYNEQFF
TGCGCCAGCAGTGGGTTAGCGGGAGGGGTATACAATGAGCAGTTCTTC
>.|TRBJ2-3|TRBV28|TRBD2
CASSLRLATDTQYF
TGTGCCAGCAGTTTGAGACTAGCTACAGATACGCAGTATTTT
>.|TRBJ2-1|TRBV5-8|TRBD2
CASSLPGLAGHSYNEQFF
TGTGCCAGCAGCTTACCGGGACTAGCGGGTCACTCCTACAATGAGCAGTTCTTC
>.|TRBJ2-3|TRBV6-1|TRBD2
CASSEAGGPADTQYF
TGTGCCAGCAGTGAAGCGGGAGGGCCCGCGGATACGCAGTATTTT
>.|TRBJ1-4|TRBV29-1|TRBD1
CSADRGGDEKLFF
TGCAGCGCAGACAGGGGAGGGGATGAAAAACTGTTTTTT
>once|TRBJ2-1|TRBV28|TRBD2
CASSLRTSGKNEQFF
TGTGCCAGCAGTTTAAGGACTAGCGGGAAAAATGAGCAGTTCTTC
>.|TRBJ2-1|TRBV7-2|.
CASSLVASSYNEQFF
TGTGCCAGCAGCTTAGTAGCGAGCTCCTACAATGAGCAGTTCTTC
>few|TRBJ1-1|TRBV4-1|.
CASSQDGSPRGTEAFF
TGCGCCAGCAGCCAAGATGGCTCACCGCGGGGCACTGAAGCTTTCTTT
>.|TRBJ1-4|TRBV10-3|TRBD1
CAISDRDRAEKLFF
TGTGCCATCAGTGACCGGGACAGGGCGGAAAAACTGTTTTTT